This TCR beta chain was observed in a study of cytomegalovirus exposure and HLA in healthy donors (dated by TCRdb to about 2017). Notes on the research overall: The 666 repertoires of the first cohort and the 120 or so validation repertoires were produced on the same platform, according to a later analysis. Besides the first cohort of 550 to 750 subjects, a separate validation cohort made up of roughly 120 different subjects was used. The study was designed to test whether signatures of past pathogen exposure could be identified by cataloging public T cell receptors. To predict cytomegalovirus infection status, the study combined high-throughput TCR immunosequencing, statistical association of individual TCRs with disease status, and machine learning.

Study-level results and caveats: In both the original and validation cohorts, the classifier was reported to diagnose cytomegalovirus status with high specificity and sensitivity. The study listed 164 TCR beta chains as associated with cytomegalovirus. In a later analysis, TCRs clustered in the first cohort were found to also tend to co-occur in the 120 or so validation repertoires, with about 93% of cluster scores above 0. A later analysis had no HLA typing for the validation cohort, so co-occurrence there was scored across all 130 or so repertoires. A few of the identified cytomegalovirus-associated TCR beta chains were confirmed in vitro to be specific for cytomegalovirus antigens. Most TCR sequences were observed very rarely across donors, whereas some public TCRs were present in many individuals. It was suggested by the authors that the approach could potentially be generalized to other disease states and immunological phenotypes.

This clone was picked up one time. Its antigen is not yet known. There are no base qualities to consult, and no much larger clone falls within one base. The CDR3 numbers 16 residues from cysteine through phenylalanine. Just the 48-base CDR3 DNA is kept, in frame starting at base 1. As encoded in the germline V gene, CDR1 is SGHRS while CDR2 is YFSETQ. The junction shows trimming of 4 bases on V and 8 bases on J, and the gene matches do not reach 13 bases of it. Library preparation was by the immunoSEQ multiplex PCR assay. Per the source publication's procedure: A statistical classification framework was built to diagnose cytomegalovirus status from the catalog of TCR beta chain sequences. Entries here come from immuneACCESS through TCRdb and include only in-frame sequences with V and J called. Some clones fail to appear in such tables; in the studies checked, an unresolved V gene covers under half of the shortfall, and the cause of the remainder is unknown. V and J calls and clone size follow that table, whereas D and trimming were derived from the DNA. The sample includes about 200,000 clones, with about 81% observed a single time. The ten biggest clones cover about 1.2% of the sample.

Separate from the approximately 700-subject first cohort, the validation cohort of 95 to 150 subjects was the group to which the donors belonged. This clonotype was obtained from a woman in her twenties or thirties in good health and CMV-seronegative. Sequenced input: PBMCs. The chain is encoded by TRBV5-1 joined to TRBJ1-4; the central 8 bases match TRBD1. The CDR3 region: CASSEDGQGSGEKLFF. The nucleotides read TGCGCCAGCAGCGAAGACGGACAGGGCTCGGGGGAAAAACTGTTTTTT.